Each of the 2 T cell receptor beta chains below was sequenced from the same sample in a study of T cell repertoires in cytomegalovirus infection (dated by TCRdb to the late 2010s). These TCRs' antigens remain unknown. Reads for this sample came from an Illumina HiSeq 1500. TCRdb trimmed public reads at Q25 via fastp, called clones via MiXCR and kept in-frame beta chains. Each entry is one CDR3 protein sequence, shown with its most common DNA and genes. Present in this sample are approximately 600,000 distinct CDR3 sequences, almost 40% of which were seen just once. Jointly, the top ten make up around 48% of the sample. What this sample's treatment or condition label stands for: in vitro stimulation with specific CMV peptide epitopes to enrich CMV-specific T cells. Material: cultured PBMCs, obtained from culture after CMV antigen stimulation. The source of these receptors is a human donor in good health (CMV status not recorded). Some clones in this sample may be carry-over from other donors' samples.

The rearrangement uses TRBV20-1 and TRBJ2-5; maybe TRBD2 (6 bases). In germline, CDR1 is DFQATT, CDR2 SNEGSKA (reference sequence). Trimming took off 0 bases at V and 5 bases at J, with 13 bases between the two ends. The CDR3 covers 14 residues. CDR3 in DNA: TGCAGTGCTAGAGATCGGCTAGCGCAGGAGACCCAGTACTTC. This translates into CSARDRLAQETQYF.

The CDR3 sequence is CASSIGRNQPQHF. CDR3 DNA: TGTGCCAGTAGTATCGGCAGGAATCAGCCCCAGCATTTT. The rearrangement uses TRBV19 and TRBJ1-5; D uncertain. The CDR3 has 13 residues. Per the germline V gene, CDR1 is LNHDA and CDR2 is SQIVND (reference sequence). V was clipped by 3 bases and J by 4 bases, with 7 bases between them.